This T cell receptor beta chain was captured by sequencing in a study of blood T cell repertoires in COVID-19. Study as a whole: Acute and convalescent COVID-19 specimens originated in the United States, Italy and Spain. T cells, B-cell-depleted T cells, or PBMCs supplied cDNA or gDNA.

The trim removed 3 bases at V and 6 bases at J, leaving 11 bases unmatched. The CDR3 is 15 amino acids. CDR1 LNHDA and CDR2 SQIVND come from the germline V gene (reference sequence). Generated by immunoSEQ multiplex PCR, the TCRdb table keeps only in-frame clones and is missing some. This sample has around 70,000 clones, with 75% to 90% found just once. This clonotype was sampled from a man between 65 and 85 years old who had recovered from COVID-19. The chain recombines TRBV19 with TRBJ2-7, with 7 bases lining up with TRBD1. The sample consisted of peripheral blood. Here the CDR3 DNA reads TGTGCCAGTAGTATCCACAGGGGTCCGACTACCGAGCAGTACTTC. Protein product: CASSIHRGPTTEQYF. Full variable domain (rest looked up from reference TRBV19 and TRBJ2-7): DGGITQSPKYLFRKEGQNVTLSCEQNLNHDAMYWYRQDPGQGLRLIYYSQIVNDFQKGDIAEGYSVSREKKESFPLTVTSAQKNPTAFYLCASSIHRGPTTEQYFGPGTRLTVT.